Listed here are 25 T cell receptor beta chains from one sample, sequenced in a study of metastatic and nonmetastatic thyroid tumors. There were no patients who had received any treatment before thyroid surgery. TCRdb reassembled clones from the PCR reads with MiXCR. This sample carries about 38,000 clones, around half of them seen once, and the ten largest clones take about 24%. Sequences were obtained from tumor tissue. These receptor sequences come from a male donor with papillary thyroid cancer or a benign thyroid nodule (not recorded which). Some clones in this sample may be carry-over from other donors' samples.

This clone appeared many times. Other nucleotide sequences from this sample produce the same CDR3. This chain connects TRBV6-2 or TRBV6-3 to TRBJ2-2; D is unresolved. CDR3 length: 14 residues. The germline gives CDR1 MNHEY, CDR2 SVGEGT. Trimming removed 3 bases at V and 0 bases at J, with 5 bases between. The CDR3 loop reads CASSYAPNTGELFF. CDR3 nucleotide sequence: TGTGCCAGCAGTTATGCCCCGAACACCGGGGAGCTGTTTTTT.

The chain recombines TRBV28 with TRBJ2-1, with no clear D. V lost 5 bases and J 5 bases, leaving 13 bases between the germline ends. Germline CDR1 and CDR2: MDHEN and SYDVKM. The length of the CDR3 is 14 residues. CDR3 protein: CASSLGPRNNEQFF. CDR3 DNA: TGTGCCAGCAGTCTCGGGCCGAGGAACAATGAGCAGTTCTTC.

This clone was picked up a small number of times. V usage is TRBV28 and J usage is TRBJ1-5; D possibly corresponds to TRBD1 (6 bases). The V end was cut by 3 bases, the J end by 2 bases, with 11 bases between. CDR3 length: 15 amino acids. Germline V gene sequence: CDR1 MDHEN, CDR2 SYDVKM. The DNA for the CDR3 is TGTGCCAGCAGTTTTCAACCAGGGGGCAATCAGCCCCAGCATTTT. Protein: CASSFQPGGNQPQHF.

V gene TRBV4-1 combines with J gene TRBJ1-4, with 11 bases aligning to TRBD1. The CDR3 consists of 15 residues. Losses at the gene ends were 1 base for V and 8 bases for J; bases not matched to a gene: 3. Germline V gene sequence: CDR1 MGHRA, CDR2 YSYEKL. The DNA of the CDR3 is TGCGCCAGCAGCCAAGGTGGGACAGGGGGGGAAAAACTGTTTTTT. It specifies CASSQGGTGGEKLFF.

This chain links TRBV7-9 with TRBJ1-2, with a possible D match to TRBD1 (5 bases). Trimming took 1 base from V and 8 from J, leaving 11 bases between them. This CDR3 is 13 amino acids long. Germline V CDR1 and CDR2: SEHNR, FQNEAQ (reference sequence). CDR3 region: CASSLDGGRGYTF. Written as DNA, the CDR3 is TGTGCCAGCAGCTTAGACGGGGGACGGGGCTACACCTTC. Full variable domain (rest looked up from reference TRBV7-9 and TRBJ1-2): DTGVSQNPRHKITKRGQNVTFRCDPISEHNRLYWYRQTLGQGPEFLTYFQNEAQLEKSRLLSDRFSAERPKGSFSTLEIQRTEQGDSAMYLCASSLDGGRGYTFGSGTRLTVV.

The rearrangement links TRBV30 to TRBJ1-2; 7 positions match TRBD1. The CDR3 spans 11 residues. Germline V gene data show CDR1 as GTSNPN and CDR2 as SVGIG (reference sequence). V lost 4 bases and J lost 4; bases outside the gene matches: 0. The DNA for the CDR3 is TGTGCCTGGAAGGGGGCCTATGGCTACACCTTC. Amino acids: CAWKGAYGYTF.

This chain connects TRBV11-3 to TRBJ1-2, with a possible D match to TRBD1 (6 bases). Trimming left V 5 bases short and J 4 bases short, with 17 bases between. Looked up from germline, CDR1 is SGHNT and CDR2 is YENEEA. This CDR3 has 15 residues. The CDR3 is CASSPNRQALYGYTF. For the CDR3, the DNA is TGTGCCAGCAGCCCCAACCGACAGGCCCTCTATGGCTACACCTTC. Using reference TRBV11-3 and TRBJ1-2 for the parts outside the CDR3, the full variable domain is EAGVVQSPRYKIIEKKQPVAFWCNPISGHNTLYWYLQNLGQGPELLIRYENEEAVDDSQLPKDRFSAERLKGVDSTLKIQPAELGDSAVYLCASSPNRQALYGYTFGSGTRLTVV.

Turning to this clone: At one end, the junction sequence differs from germline, possibly due to a read error. The chain employs TRBV30 and TRBJ2-7; D could derive from TRBD1 or TRBD2 (6 bases each). The CDR3 extends over 14 amino acids. CDR1 is GTSNPN, CDR2 SVGIG, per germline (reference sequence). CDR3 protein: CAWSVGIGGGERYF. CDR3 sequence (DNA): TGTGCCTGGAGTGTAGGGATAGGGGGAGGCGAGCGGTACTTC.

The chain has TRBV11-2 and TRBJ1-3; the match to TRBD1 covers 11 bases. J gave up 4 bases and V 3 bases, and 14 bases lay outside the gene matches. Germline V CDR1 and CDR2: SGHAT, FQNNGV. This CDR3 has 19 amino acids. The CDR3 here is CASSLGTGGSPRAGNTIYF. Written as DNA, the CDR3 is TGTGCCAGCAGCTTGGGGACAGGGGGATCCCCGCGAGCGGGAAACACCATATATTTT.

This clone was seen repeatedly, ten times or more. This chain connects TRBV3-1 to TRBJ2-5; a possible D gene is TRBD1 (5 bases). The length of the CDR3 is 17 residues. V shed 0 bases and J shed 7 bases, with 21 bases lying between them. The germline V gene has CDR1 LGHDT and CDR2 YNNKEL (reference sequence). The CDR3 DNA reads as TGTGCCAGCAGCCAAGATCTCAGCCAAACCCGCCAGGGGACCCAGTACTTC. Its protein product is CASSQDLSQTRQGTQYF.

The genes are TRBV20-1 and TRBJ1-1, with D possibly TRBD1 on 6 matching bases. This CDR3 contains 13 residues. From germline, CDR1 is DFQATT and CDR2 SNEGSKA (reference sequence). Trimming stripped 7 bases from V and 5 bases from J, with 17 bases between. The CDR3 loop is CSVNTGRETEAFF. CDR3 DNA: TGCAGTGTTAACACAGGGCGGGAGACTGAAGCTTTCTTT.

The chain recombines TRBV6-2 or TRBV6-3 with TRBJ2-1; D gene unclear. Germline lookup yields CDR1 MNHEY and CDR2 SVGEGT. The CDR3 runs to 14 residues. V was trimmed by 2 bases and J by 9 bases, leaving 14 bases between them. The CDR3, as DNA: TGTGCCAGCAGTTACGACCGGGTTTCGGGTGAGCAGTTCTTC. Amino acids: CASSYDRVSGEQFF.

Details on this clone: One end of the junction fails to match germline, which may point to a read error. The chain joins TRBV5-1 to TRBJ1-2; D uncertain. The CDR3 has 14 residues. Germline CDR1 and CDR2: SGHRS and YFSETQ. CDR3 nucleotide sequence: TGCGCCAGCAGTTTGGCAGTGACGCCTTATGGCTACACCTTC. This sequence encodes CASSLAVTPYGYTF. Full variable domain (rest looked up from reference TRBV5-1 and TRBJ1-2): KAGVTQTPRYLIKTRGQQVTLSCSPISGHRSVSWYQQTPGQGLQFLFEYFSETQRNKGNFPGRFSGRQFSNSRSEMNVSTLELGDSALYLCASSLAVTPYGYTFGSGTRLTVV.

This chain uses TRBV19 with TRBJ1-1; TRBD1 matches at 7 bases. Germline values: CDR1 LNHDA, CDR2 SQIVND (reference sequence). The V and J ends lost 5 bases and 2 bases, in that order; junction bases with no gene match: 8. The CDR3 is 15 residues long. CDR3 in amino acids: CASSAGDSGNTEAFF. The DNA for the CDR3 is TGTGCCAGTAGTGCAGGGGACAGTGGAAACACTGAAGCTTTCTTT.

The chain is built from TRBV18 and TRBJ1-3, with 7 bases that match TRBD1. CDR3 length: 16 amino acids. Germline assignment: CDR1 KGHSH and CDR2 LQKENI. The V and J ends lost 3 bases and 0 bases, in that order; junction bases with no gene match: 5. The CDR3 protein is CASSPRDSRSGNTIYF. As DNA, the CDR3 is TGTGCCAGCTCACCCAGGGACAGTCGCTCTGGAAACACCATATATTTT.

This clone has only a few counts. The chain carries TRBV2 and TRBJ2-1, with TRBD2 identical over 7 bases. The CDR3 extends over 15 amino acids. The junction had 12 bases not matched to a gene; V was cut back by 6 bases and J by 7 bases. The germline V gene has CDR1 SNHLY and CDR2 FYNNEI. The CDR3 DNA is TGTGCCAGCAGGGACCTGGGGGAGGGCCTTAATGAGCAGTTCTTC. This translates into CASRDLGEGLNEQFF.

V usage is TRBV7-2 and J usage is TRBJ2-7, with 7 bases identical to TRBD1. This CDR3 has 14 residues. The J segment lost 5 bases and the V segment lost 5 bases, leaving 9 bases of the junction unmatched. Germline CDR1 SGHTA, CDR2 FQGNSA. Here the CDR3 reads CASSPLTGSDEQYF. The CDR3 nucleotides are TGTGCCAGCAGCCCCTTGACAGGGTCCGACGAGCAGTACTTC.

The gene calls are TRBV20-1 and TRBJ1-4; D is ambiguous. The V end lost 0 bases, the J end lost 6 bases, and 17 bases lay between the germline ends. The CDR3 has 16 residues. Germline assignment: CDR1 DFQATT and CDR2 SNEGSKA (reference sequence). The CDR3 region is CSARDSQALSYEKLFF. The CDR3 region has the DNA TGCAGTGCTAGAGATTCGCAGGCCTTATCTTATGAAAAACTGTTTTTT.

The chain combines TRBV7-9 with TRBJ1-2; D gene unclear. Trimming took off 1 base at V and 11 bases at J, with 17 bases between the two ends. The germline V gene has CDR1 SEHNR and CDR2 FQNEAQ (reference sequence). The CDR3 is 14 amino acids. Here the CDR3 reads CASSLGGSGDKYTF. The CDR3, as DNA: TGTGCCAGCAGCTTAGGAGGATCAGGAGACAAGTACACCTTC.

This chain links TRBV6-1 with TRBJ2-1; 12 bases fit TRBD2. The J segment lost 6 bases and the V segment lost 5 bases, leaving 5 bases of the junction unmatched. The CDR3 extends over 15 amino acids. The germline V gene has CDR1 MNHNS and CDR2 SASEGT. The CDR3 sequence is CASSKTSGSPNEQFF. CDR3 nucleotides: TGTGCCAGCAGTAAGACTAGCGGGAGTCCCAATGAGCAGTTCTTC.

The chain recombines TRBV6-6 with TRBJ1-4; the D is unclear. This CDR3 is built from 16 residues. The germline CDR1 and CDR2 sequences are MNHNY and SVGAGI (reference sequence). Trimming removed 0 bases at V and 6 bases at J, with 14 bases between. CDR3 DNA sequence: TGTGCCAGCAGTTACTCCTGGGCAGGCAGAGATGAAAAACTGTTTTTT. This gives the protein CASSYSWAGRDEKLFF.

This chain links TRBV10-1 with TRBJ2-7, with D perhaps assigned TRBD1 or TRBD2 (5 bases each). The V end was cut by 5 bases, the J end by 3 bases, with 14 bases between. From germline, CDR1 is WNHNN and CDR2 SYGVQD (reference sequence). The CDR3 covers 14 residues. In nucleotides, the CDR3 is TGCGCCAGCAGTACTCGGGACGAAATCTACGAGCAGTACTTC. It is translated as CASSTRDEIYEQYF.

The chain employs TRBV30 and TRBJ1-2; weak D call: TRBD1 (6 bases). CDR1 and CDR2 (germline): GTSNPN, SVGIG (reference sequence). There are 15 residues in the CDR3. Trimming shortened V by 2 bases and J by 8 bases, and 21 bases separated the two germline ends. CDR3 in amino acids: CAWSPYRGASRGYTF. The CDR3 DNA follows: TGTGCCTGGAGTCCCTATCGGGGGGCTTCGAGGGGCTACACCTTC.

The chain couples TRBV24-1 to TRBJ2-7; D is undetermined. V dropped 0 bases and J dropped 2 bases, with 1 base sitting between them. Germline values: CDR1 KGHDR, CDR2 SFDVKD. The CDR3 has 12 amino acids. The CDR3 region is CATSDLTYEQYV. CDR3 DNA: TGTGCCACCAGTGATTTGACCTACGAGCAGTACGTC.

The chain has TRBV20-1 and TRBJ2-2; TRBD1 aligns across 9 bases. In germline, CDR1 is DFQATT, CDR2 SNEGSKA (reference sequence). This CDR3 is built from 13 residues. The trim removed 6 bases at V and 6 bases at J, leaving 5 bases unmatched. The CDR3 spells CSAPRTGAGELFF. CDR3 sequence (DNA): TGCAGTGCCCCCCGGACAGGGGCCGGGGAGCTGTTTTTT.